These T cell receptor beta chains were read from a single sample in a study of human T cells and chemical hapten exposure. TCRdb re-analysed the RACE reads in MiXCR, keeping a single row per CDR3 protein. The sample lists approximately 100,000 distinct CDR3 sequences; less than 15% were seen once. The sequences come from whole blood, collected in connection with sensitization to the hapten diphenylcyclopropenone (DPC). All receptors come from a woman in her 50s with alopecia areata. Some clones in this sample may be carry-over from other donors' samples. CDR3s include the opening cysteine and the closing phenylalanine or tryptophan. Each record gives: clone size, D gene, V gene, CDR3 length, J gene, CDR3 DNA, CDR3 protein. D genes are given only for firm matches. Expanded clones get a size class; other rows say once, few or many, or leave the size out.

>-|-|TRBV29-1|10|TRBJ2-3
TGCAGCGTTGGTGAGGATACGCAGTATTTT
CSVGEDTQYF
>once|TRBD1|TRBV19|17|TRBJ1-5
TGTGCCAGTAATCCCGGCCAGGGGGCGAACCCGAATCAGCCCCAGCATTTT
CASNPGQGANPNQPQHF
>many|-|TRBV18|17|TRBJ2-6
TGTGCCAGCTCACCTAATAGAAGGCCCTCTGGGGCCAACGTCCTGACTTTC
CASSPNRRPSGANVLTF
>-|TRBD2|TRBV4-3|17|TRBJ2-3
TGCGCCAGCAGCCAAGATGCGGTAGCGGGAAGCACAGATACGCAGTATTTT
CASSQDAVAGSTDTQYF
>many|-|TRBV18|15|TRBJ2-1
TGTGCCAGCTCACCTAACTACCGGTCCGACGGTGAGCAGTTCTTC
CASSPNYRSDGEQFF
>few|TRBD2|TRBV12-3/TRBV12-4|18|TRBJ2-2
TGTGCCAGCAGTTTCAGGTCTAGCGGGACACTGAACACCGGGGAGCTGTTTTTT
CASSFRSSGTLNTGELFF
>-|-|TRBV11-2|14|TRBJ2-5
TGTGCCAGCAGCTCCGCTAACATTGGGGAGACCCAGTACTTC
CASSSANIGETQYF
>few|-|TRBV29-1|13|TRBJ2-1
TGCAGCGTTGTGTTGCGCTCCTACAATGAGCAGTTCTTC
CSVVLRSYNEQFF
>many|-|TRBV6-5|14|TRBJ1-6
TGTGCCAGCAGTTCACCCAGGGGTCAGACACCCCTCCACTTT
CASSSPRGQTPLHF
>-|TRBD2|TRBV5-6|16|TRBJ2-2
TGTGCCAGCAGCTTGGCGGGACTAGCGGGGACCGGGGAGCTGTTTTTT
CASSLAGLAGTGELFF
>many|-|TRBV7-8|13|TRBJ1-1
TGTGCCAGCAGCTCGCAAATGAACACTGAAGCTTTCTTT
CASSSQMNTEAFF
>few|TRBD2|TRBV5-1|15|TRBJ2-3
TGCGCAACAAAGGGAGCGGGAATTAGCACAGATACGCAGTATTTT
CATKGAGISTDTQYF
>-|-|TRBV19|15|TRBJ2-3
TGTGCCAGTAGTATCAACGGCCGCGCCGCAATTACGCAGTATTTT
CASSINGRAAITQYF
>few|-|TRBV11-2|15|TRBJ2-6
TGTGCCAGCAGGAACAGGGCGGCCGGGGCCAACGTCCTGACTTTC
CASRNRAAGANVLTF
>once|-|TRBV6-5|14|TRBJ1-5
TGTGCCAGCAGTTTCGGACTGGGAAATCAGCCCCAGCATTTT
CASSFGLGNQPQHF
>few|-|TRBV7-2|15|TRBJ1-2
TGTGCCAGCAGCTTAGCGACGGGACATTTCTATGGCTACACCTTC
CASSLATGHFYGYTF
>few|-|TRBV18|13|TRBJ1-4
TGTGCCAGCTCTGGACAGAAGGATGAAAAACTGTTTTTT
CASSGQKDEKLFF
>many|-|TRBV7-2|12|TRBJ2-7
TGTGCCAGCAGCCCGCTGGGTTACGAGCAGTACTTC
CASSPLGYEQYF
>medium-sized|-|TRBV20-1|15|TRBJ1-5
TGCAGTGCTAGACGTCGGGGAAGTAGCAATCAGCCCCAGCATTTT
CSARRRGSSNQPQHF
>-|TRBD1|TRBV4-1|15|TRBJ1-4
TGCGCCAGCAGCGGAGGACAGGGGGTTGGGAAAAAACTGTTTTTT
CASSGGQGVGKKLFF
>-|TRBD1|TRBV20-1|15|TRBJ1-1
TGCAGTGCTGTGACAGGGGGCAGCGGGGACACTGAAGCTTTCTTT
CSAVTGGSGDTEAFF
>-|-|TRBV7-9|14|TRBJ2-2
TGTGCCAGCCTCACGGGGACGAACACCGGGGAGCTGTTTTTT
CASLTGTNTGELFF
>-|-|TRBV4-1|15|TRBJ1-1
TGCGCCAGCAGCCAAGACGAAGCTTTGGGGACTGAAGCTTTCTTT
CASSQDEALGTEAFF
>-|-|TRBV28|15|TRBJ2-3
TGTGCCAGCAGTTTACTAGGACAAGGGACAGATACGCAGTATTTT
CASSLLGQGTDTQYF
>few|-|TRBV29-1|13|TRBJ1-1
TGCAGCGTTGAATTGGTCCTGAACACTGAAGCTTTCTTT
CSVELVLNTEAFF
>-|TRBD2|TRBV7-9|16|TRBJ2-1
TGTGCCAGCAGCTCCACTAGCGGGAGAGACTACAATGAGCAGTTCTTC
CASSSTSGRDYNEQFF
>-|TRBD2|TRBV7-8|17|TRBJ2-3
TGTGCCAGCAGCTTAAGAGGGCTAGCGGGACGCACAGATACGCAGTATTTT
CASSLRGLAGRTDTQYF
>few|-|TRBV28|14|TRBJ1-2
TGTGCCAGCAGTTTAGCGACGATCGGGTATGGCTACACCTTC
CASSLATIGYGYTF
>few|TRBD2|TRBV3-1|14|TRBJ2-1
TGTGCCAGTCCGGGACTAGCGGGAGGCAATGAGCAGTTCTTC
CASPGLAGGNEQFF
>-|-|TRBV19|15|TRBJ2-5
TGTGCCAGTAGTATAGATGCAGGGACACAAGAGACCCAGTACTTC
CASSIDAGTQETQYF
>few|TRBD1|TRBV20-1|15|TRBJ1-2
TGCAGTGCAGGGGGCCCGGACAGGTTCTACTATGGCTACACCTTC
CSAGGPDRFYYGYTF
>few|TRBD1|TRBV6-1|17|TRBJ2-3
TGTGCCAGCAGTGACTGGACAGGGGGTAGGAGCACAGATACGCAGTATTTT
CASSDWTGGRSTDTQYF
>few|-|TRBV7-9|15|TRBJ2-5
TGTGCCAGCAGCATCCGACCCGGGACGTCGGAGACCCAGTACTTC
CASSIRPGTSETQYF
>-|TRBD1|TRBV29-1|13|TRBJ1-6
TGCAGCGTTGCCACAGGGGGCCATTCACCCCTCCACTTT
CSVATGGHSPLHF
>many|-|TRBV6-5|18|TRBJ2-1
TGTGCCAGCAGTCCACAGCCCCAGGGGCGGAGCTCCTACAATGAGCAGTTCTTC
CASSPQPQGRSSYNEQFF
>-|-|TRBV18|15|TRBJ1-4
TGTGCCAGCTCACCAAGGGAAGGTGCTAATGAAAAACTGTTTTTT
CASSPREGANEKLFF
>few|TRBD2|TRBV6-5|14|TRBJ2-1
TGTGCCAGCAGTCGCGGGACTAGTAATAATGAGCAGTTCTTC
CASSRGTSNNEQFF
>few|-|TRBV7-6|17|TRBJ1-3
TGTGCCAGCAGCTTAGTATTACAGGCAGGGCCCGGAAACACCATATATTTT
CASSLVLQAGPGNTIYF
>few|TRBD2|TRBV7-2|15|TRBJ2-1
TGTGCCAGCAGCTTATCCGCAGTAGCGGGGGATGAGCAGTTCTTC
CASSLSAVAGDEQFF
>-|-|TRBV6-5|13|TRBJ1-1
TGTGCCAGCAGTTATTCAGGGCCCGCTGAAGCTTTCTTT
CASSYSGPAEAFF
>-|-|TRBV4-2|15|TRBJ2-6
TGTGCCAGCAGCTACCTGTTCTCTGGGGCCAACGTCCTGACTTTC
CASSYLFSGANVLTF
>-|-|TRBV2|15|TRBJ1-5
TGTGCCAGCAGTGCAGGAACAGGGTTTGGTCAGCCCCAGCATTTT
CASSAGTGFGQPQHF
>few|-|TRBV10-3|11|TRBJ2-5
TGTGCCATCAGTGAGAGGGAGACCCAGTACTTC
CAISERETQYF
>many|-|TRBV5-1|14|TRBJ2-3
TGCGCCAGCAGCTTCGGACCCACCGGAGATACGCAGTATTTT
CASSFGPTGDTQYF
>few|TRBD2|TRBV7-9|12|TRBJ2-7
TGTGCCAGCAGCCTCCCGGGGGGCGAGCAGTACTTC
CASSLPGGEQYF
>-|TRBD2|TRBV4-2|15|TRBJ2-3
TGTGCCAGCAGCCAGTCCGGGACTAGCGGAGATACGCAGTATTTT
CASSQSGTSGDTQYF
>many|TRBD1|TRBV7-9|16|TRBJ2-4
TGTGCCAGCAGCCCAAACGGGACAGGGGTTGTAGACATTCAGTACTTC
CASSPNGTGVVDIQYF
>many|-|TRBV3-1|15|TRBJ2-5
TGTGCCAGCAGCCTACAACCCACCCCCCAAGAGACCCAGTACTTC
CASSLQPTPQETQYF
>many|-|TRBV18|13|TRBJ1-5
TGTGCCAGCTCAAGACAGGATAACCAGCCCCAGCATTTT
CASSRQDNQPQHF